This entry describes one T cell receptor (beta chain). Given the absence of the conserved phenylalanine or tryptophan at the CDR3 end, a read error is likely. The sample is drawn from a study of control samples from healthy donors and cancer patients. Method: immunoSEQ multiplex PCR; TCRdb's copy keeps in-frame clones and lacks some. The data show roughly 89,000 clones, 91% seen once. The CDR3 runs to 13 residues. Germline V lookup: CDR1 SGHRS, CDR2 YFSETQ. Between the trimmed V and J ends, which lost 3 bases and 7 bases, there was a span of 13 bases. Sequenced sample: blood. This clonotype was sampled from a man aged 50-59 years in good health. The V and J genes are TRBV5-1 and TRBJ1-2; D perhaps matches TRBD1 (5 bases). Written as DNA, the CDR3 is TGCGCCAGCAGCTCTATAAGGGGAGGTGGCTACACCCTC. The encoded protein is CASSSIRGGGYTL.